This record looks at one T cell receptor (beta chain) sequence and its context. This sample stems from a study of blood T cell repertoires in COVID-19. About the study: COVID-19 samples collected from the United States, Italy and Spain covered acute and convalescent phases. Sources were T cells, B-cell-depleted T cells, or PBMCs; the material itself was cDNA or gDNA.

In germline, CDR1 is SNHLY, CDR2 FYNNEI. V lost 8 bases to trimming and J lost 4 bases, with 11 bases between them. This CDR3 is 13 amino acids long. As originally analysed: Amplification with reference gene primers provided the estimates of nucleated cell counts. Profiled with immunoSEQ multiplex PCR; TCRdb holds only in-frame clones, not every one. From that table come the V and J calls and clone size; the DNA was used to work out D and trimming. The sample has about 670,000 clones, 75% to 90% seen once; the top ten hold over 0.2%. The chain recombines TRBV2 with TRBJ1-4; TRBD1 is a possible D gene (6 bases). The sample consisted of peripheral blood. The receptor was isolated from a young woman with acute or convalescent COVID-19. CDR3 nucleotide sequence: TGTGCCAGCCTTCGGACAGTTAATGAAAAACTGTTTTTT. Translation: CASLRTVNEKLFF.